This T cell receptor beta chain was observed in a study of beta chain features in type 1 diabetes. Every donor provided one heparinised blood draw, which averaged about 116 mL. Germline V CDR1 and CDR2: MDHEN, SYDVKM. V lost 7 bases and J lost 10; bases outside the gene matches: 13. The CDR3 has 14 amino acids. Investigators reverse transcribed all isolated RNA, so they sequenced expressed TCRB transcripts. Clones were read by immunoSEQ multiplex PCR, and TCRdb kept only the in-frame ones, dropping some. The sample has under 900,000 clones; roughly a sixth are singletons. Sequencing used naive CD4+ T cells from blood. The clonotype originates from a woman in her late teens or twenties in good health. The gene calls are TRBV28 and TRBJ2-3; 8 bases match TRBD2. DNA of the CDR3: TGTGCCAGCAATCCCGGGAGCGCGCGGGAGGCGCAGTATTTT. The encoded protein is CASNPGSAREAQYF.